Listed below are T cell receptor beta chains from one sample, sequenced in a study of blood T cells in healthy people across ages. One entry per CDR3 protein results from TCRdb running MiXCR on the 5' RACE reads. The sample holds some 1.5 million distinct CDR3 sequences, roughly 27% seen once. The source material was blood. These receptors all come from a woman aged 25 to 39 in good health. Both conserved end residues are part of each CDR3. Each record gives: V gene, D gene, J gene, clone size, CDR3 DNA, CDR3 protein. D genes are given only for firm matches. Only some rows state a clone size, as once, few, many or a class for expanded clones.

TRBV5-1	TRBD1	TRBJ1-4	NA	TGCGCCAGCAGCCGCCTACAGGGGACAACTAATGAAAAACTGTTTTTT	CASSRLQGTTNEKLFF
TRBV12-3/TRBV12-4	TRBD2	TRBJ2-7	NA	TGTGCCAACAGTTTTTTGGGCGGGGGGGAGCAGTACTTC	CANSFLGGGEQYF
TRBV20-1	NA	TRBJ1-1	few	TGCAGTGCCCCCCTCAGGGAAAAACGGGACACTGAAGCTTTCTTT	CSAPLREKRDTEAFF
TRBV29-1	NA	TRBJ2-1	NA	TGCAGCGTTGAGGACTACTCTAGGAATGAGCAGTTCTTC	CSVEDYSRNEQFF
TRBV7-3	NA	TRBJ2-1	NA	TGTGCCAGCAGCCGAACAAGTTCTGAGACCCAGTTCTTC	CASSRTSSETQFF
TRBV3-1	TRBD1	TRBJ2-6	NA	TGTGTCAGCAGCCCCTCGGACAGGACGAGCTCTGGGGCCAACGTCCTGACTTTC	CVSSPSDRTSSGANVLTF
TRBV4-3	TRBD2	TRBJ2-3	NA	TGCGCCAGCAGCTTTGGCCCTGGTGGGAGGGCCGCAGATACGCAGTATTTT	CASSFGPGGRAADTQYF
TRBV7-8	NA	TRBJ2-1	NA	TGTGCCAGCAGCTTAGTAGAGGTAGGGAATGAGCAGTTCTTC	CASSLVEVGNEQFF
TRBV19	NA	TRBJ1-2	few	TGTGCCAGTAGCCGACGGGGCAGGGAGAGTGGCTACACCTTC	CASSRRGRESGYTF
TRBV5-1	TRBD1	TRBJ2-3	NA	TGCGCCAGCAGCTCGGGACAGACAAGCTCAGATACGCAGTATTTT	CASSSGQTSSDTQYF
TRBV18	NA	TRBJ1-1	NA	TGTGCCAGCTCACCAAGTTACGACGGCACTGAAGCTTTCTTT	CASSPSYDGTEAFF
TRBV10-3	NA	TRBJ1-4	NA	TGTGCCATCAGCCAGAGTGCAACTAATGAAAAACTGTTTTTT	CAISQSATNEKLFF
TRBV12-3/TRBV12-4	NA	TRBJ1-2	NA	TGTGCCAGCAGTTTAGCGCCTTCCACCGGGATCTATGGCTACACCTTC	CASSLAPSTGIYGYTF
TRBV7-8	TRBD2	TRBJ2-7	NA	TGTGCCAGCTCCCGGACTAGCTATAGCGGGTACAATGAGCGGTACTTC	CASSRTSYSGYNERYF
TRBV7-9	TRBD2	TRBJ2-4	NA	TGTGCCAGCAGCCCGGGGGGGGACTACAATGAGCAGTACTTC	CASSPGGDYNEQYF
TRBV6-2/TRBV6-3	NA	TRBJ2-3	NA	TGTGCCAGCAGTTACGGGTCGGGAGCGCCCACAGATACGCAGTATTTT	CASSYGSGAPTDTQYF
TRBV3-1	NA	TRBJ1-1	few	TGTGCCAGCAGCCAAGTTCAGCTGGCTGAAGCTTTCTTT	CASSQVQLAEAFF
TRBV15	TRBD2	TRBJ2-5	many	TGTGCCACCAGCCGGGGACTAGCGGAGCAAGAGACCCAGTACTTC	CATSRGLAEQETQYF